Included here is one TCR beta chain sequence, with context. This clonotype was observed a few times. Its binding antigen is unknown. One base away there is no much larger clone; base qualities are not given. The sample's treatment or condition label, in plain terms: allogeneic hematopoietic cell transplantation with graft depleted of TCRalphabeta T cells and CD19 B cells. Transplant recipients were children who received TCRalphabeta/CD19-depleted allogeneic hematopoietic cell grafts. The sample belongs to a study of T-cell reconstitution after alpha-beta-depleted transplantation in children (dated by TCRdb to 2016 to 2017). Study-wide context: The study quantitatively tracked T-cell immune reconstitution after TCRalphabeta/CD19-depleted allogeneic hematopoietic cell transplantation in children using TCR repertoire profiling. Study-wide findings and limitations: About two months after transplant, the apparently early recovery of alphabetaT-cell counts reportedly depended on just several hundred clones that had expanded rapidly and came from non-depleted graft cells. The high TCRbeta diversity at day 60 in some patients was ascribed to recipient T cells and intrathymic progenitors that had survived conditioning. Over the following months the frequencies of hyperexpanded clones went down, and after one year T-cell counts and TCRbeta diversity were mostly credited to newly produced T cells.

The germline ends are 11 bases apart after V is trimmed by 4 bases and J by 2 bases. The germline V gene encodes CDR1 SEHNR and CDR2 FQNEAQ (reference sequence). From its cysteine to its phenylalanine, the CDR3 spans 14 amino acids. The CDR3 DNA has 42 bases and is translated from base 1. Library preparation was by PCR. Sequencing was carried out with an Illumina HiSeq 2500. Molecular barcoding was employed in the preparation of TCR libraries, with unique molecular identifiers being used to normalize TCRbeta repertoire quantification. TCRdb applied fastp at Q25 and MiXCR to the public reads, then kept only in-frame beta chains. Rows are combined by CDR3 protein, so each entry shows the most common genes and DNA. The sample yields about 140,000 distinct CDR3 sequences; around 8.8% were counted once. The ten largest clones represent 15% to 20% of the sample.

This receptor chain uses TRBV7-9 and TRBJ1-2, with TRBD1 as a weak D call on 5 bases. Sequencing used PBMCs, mostly from graft donor cells, obtained 180 days after TCRalphabeta/CD19-depleted stem cell transplant. The sequence was obtained from a female patient aged 2-15 years who had a stem cell transplant for congenital amegakaryocytic thrombocytopenia, so the T cells may come from the graft donor. The CDR3 corresponds to CASSWGRPNYGYTF. The nucleotide sequence is TGTGCCAGCAGCTGGGGACGGCCAAACTATGGCTACACCTTC.